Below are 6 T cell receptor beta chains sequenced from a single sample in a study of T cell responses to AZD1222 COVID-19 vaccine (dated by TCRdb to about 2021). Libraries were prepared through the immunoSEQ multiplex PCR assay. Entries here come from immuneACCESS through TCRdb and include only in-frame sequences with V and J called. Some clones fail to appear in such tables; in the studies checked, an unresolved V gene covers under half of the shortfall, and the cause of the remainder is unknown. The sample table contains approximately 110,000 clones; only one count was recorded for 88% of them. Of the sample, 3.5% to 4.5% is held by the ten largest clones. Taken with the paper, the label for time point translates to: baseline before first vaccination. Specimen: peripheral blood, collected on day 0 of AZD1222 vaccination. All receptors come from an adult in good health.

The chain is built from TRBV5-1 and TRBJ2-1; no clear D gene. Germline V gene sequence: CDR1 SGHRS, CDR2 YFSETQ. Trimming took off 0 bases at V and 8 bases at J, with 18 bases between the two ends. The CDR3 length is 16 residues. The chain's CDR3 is CASSLGALGPSDEQFF. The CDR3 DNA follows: TGCGCCAGCAGCTTGGGGGCTTTAGGCCCCTCGGATGAGCAGTTCTTC.

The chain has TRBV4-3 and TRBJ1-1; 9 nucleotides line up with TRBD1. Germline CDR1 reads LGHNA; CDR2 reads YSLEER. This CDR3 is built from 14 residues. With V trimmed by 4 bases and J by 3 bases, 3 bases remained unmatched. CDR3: CASSPRTGDTEAFF. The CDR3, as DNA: TGCGCCAGCAGCCCCAGGACAGGGGACACTGAAGCTTTCTTT.

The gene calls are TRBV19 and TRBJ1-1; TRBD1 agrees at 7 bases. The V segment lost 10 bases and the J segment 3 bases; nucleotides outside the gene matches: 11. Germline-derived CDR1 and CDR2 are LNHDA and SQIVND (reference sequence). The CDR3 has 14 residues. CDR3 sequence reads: CATKGAEWDTEAFF. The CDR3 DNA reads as TGTGCCACGAAGGGGGCAGAGTGGGACACTGAAGCTTTCTTT.

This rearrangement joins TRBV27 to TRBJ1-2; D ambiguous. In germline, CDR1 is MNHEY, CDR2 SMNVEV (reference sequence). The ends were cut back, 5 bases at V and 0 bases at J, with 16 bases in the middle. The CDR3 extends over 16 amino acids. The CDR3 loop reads CASSPRGRASNYGYTF. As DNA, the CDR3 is TGTGCCAGCAGTCCCAGAGGCCGCGCCTCTAACTATGGCTACACCTTC.

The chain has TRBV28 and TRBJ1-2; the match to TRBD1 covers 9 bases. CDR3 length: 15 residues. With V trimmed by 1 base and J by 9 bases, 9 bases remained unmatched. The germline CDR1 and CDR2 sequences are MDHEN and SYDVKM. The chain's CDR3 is CASSLFGTGTRRYTF. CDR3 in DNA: TGTGCCAGCAGTTTATTCGGGACAGGGACCCGGCGCTACACCTTC.

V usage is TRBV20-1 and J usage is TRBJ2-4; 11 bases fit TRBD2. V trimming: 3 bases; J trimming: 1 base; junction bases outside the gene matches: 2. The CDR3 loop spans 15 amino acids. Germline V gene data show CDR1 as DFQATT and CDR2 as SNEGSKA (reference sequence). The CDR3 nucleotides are TGCAGTGCTAGTCTAGCGGGGGGCGCCAAAAACATTCAGTACTTC. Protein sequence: CSASLAGGAKNIQYF.